These 5 T cell receptor beta chains came from one sample sequenced in a study of T cells expressing NK-cell markers. For each CDR3 protein, TCRdb gives one entry from its re-call of the 5' RACE reads, without DNA. Its clone listing holds about 400,000 distinct CDR3 sequences. The sample taken for sequencing was blood T cells: a sorted CD56 or NKG2C T cell subset, CD4+ or CD8+ T cells, or bulk PBMC T cells (not recorded which). These TCRs come from a woman aged 45-65 years in good health.

V is TRBV29-1 and J is TRBJ2-1; the D call of TRBD2 rests on TCRdb alone, since no DNA is present to check it. CDR1 is SQVTM, CDR2 ANQGSEA, per germline. This CDR3 region has 12 residues. The CDR3 loop is CTTRLGYNEQFF.

V gene TRBV6-6 combines with J gene TRBJ1-4; as DNA is missing, the TRBD1 call by TCRdb cannot be tested. The germline CDR1 and CDR2 sequences are MNHNY and SVGAGI (reference sequence). CDR3 length equals 15 residues. CDR3 residues: CASSYPTDRGEKLFF.

The CDR3: CASTPDDHTDTQYF. This rearrangement joins TRBV5-1 to TRBJ2-3; the TCRdb call, TRBD1, lacks DNA for checking. There are 14 residues in the CDR3. CDR1 and CDR2 (germline): SGHRS, YFSETQ.

This chain joins TRBV4-1 and TRBJ2-2; as DNA is missing, the TRBD2 call by TCRdb cannot be tested. The germline gives CDR1 MGHRA, CDR2 YSYEKL. The CDR3 loop spans 13 amino acids. The CDR3 sequence: CASGRDNTGELFF.

The chain carries TRBV25-1 and TRBJ1-6; the D call from TCRdb, TRBD1, cannot be confirmed without DNA. The CDR3 is 14 residues long. The germline gives CDR1 MGHDK, CDR2 SYGVNS. The chain's CDR3 is CASRATGPNSPLHF. The whole variable domain, remainder taken from reference TRBV25-1 and TRBJ1-6, is EADIYQTPRYLVIGTGKKITLECSQTMGHDKMYWYQQDPGMELHLIHYSYGVNSTEKGDLSSESTVSRIRTEHFPLTLESARPSHTSQYLCASRATGPNSPLHFGNGTRLTVT.